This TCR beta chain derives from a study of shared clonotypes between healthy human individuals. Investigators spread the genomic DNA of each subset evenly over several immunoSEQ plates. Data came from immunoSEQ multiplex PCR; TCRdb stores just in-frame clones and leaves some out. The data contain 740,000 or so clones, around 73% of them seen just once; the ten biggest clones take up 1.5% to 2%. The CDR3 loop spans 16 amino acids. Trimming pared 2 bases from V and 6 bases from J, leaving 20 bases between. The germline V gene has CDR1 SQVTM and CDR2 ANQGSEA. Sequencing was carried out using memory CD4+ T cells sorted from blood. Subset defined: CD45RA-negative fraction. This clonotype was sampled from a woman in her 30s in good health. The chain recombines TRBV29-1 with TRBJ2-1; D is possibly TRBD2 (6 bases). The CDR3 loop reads CSVEPLEASEFNEQFF. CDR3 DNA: TGCAGCGTTGAACCCCTCGAGGCTAGCGAATTCAATGAGCAGTTCTTC.